This entry features one TCR beta chain sequence. This clone's antigen is unknown. Nothing much larger sits one base from this clone, and base qualities are not available. One collaborating source in Seattle enrolled patients during active infection and followed them longitudinally through the course of disease. Each collaborating institution followed its own protocols to collect whole blood in K2EDTA tubes. For TCRbeta analysis, collaborators shipped samples as frozen whole blood, isolated PBMCs, or DNA extracted from either of those sample types. TCRbeta CDR3 regions were amplified from genomic DNA by means of the immunoSEQ Assay, a bias-controlled multiplex PCR. The study's processing was this. Within the assay, amplification of reference gene primers was used to estimate how many nucleated cells each sample contained. To quantify the absolute abundance of each unique TCRbeta CDR3 rearrangement, sequence reads were collapsed and filtered. For each sample, productive Simpson clonality was calculated as the square root of Simpson's diversity index across productive rearrangements. Drawn from immuneACCESS, this table holds only the in-frame rearrangements with V and J called that TCRdb kept. Clones are partly lost; checked studies trace under half to an unresolved V gene and leave the rest unexplained. V, J and clone size reflect that table, while D and trimming were determined from the DNA. The sample has around 220,000 clones on record, approximately 78% of them singletons. The ten largest clones represent over 7% of the sample.

The data stem from a study of blood T cell repertoires in COVID-19 (dated by TCRdb to 2020 to 2022). At the level of the whole study: Collaborator samples came from the United States, Italy and Spain and covered acute and convalescent phases of COVID-19. The prospective study material was composed of cDNA or gDNA derived from T cells, B-cell-depleted T cells, or PBMCs. Samples were obtained from the ongoing ImmuneRACE study (first 160 participants) and from 1,000 to 1,500 subjects provided by 6 global collaborators. Where available, HLA class I and class II types were taken from metadata supplied by the sample provider and were not determined by assay-based typing. Deeply sampled blood TCRbeta repertoires from subjects exposed to, actively infected with, or recovered from COVID-19 were included in the dataset. The repertoires were made available in a free public database intended to serve as a resource for research on the immune response to SARS-CoV-2. The sample metadata nearly always contained a de-identified subject ID, COVID-19 status, age in years and sex.

Spanning cysteine to phenylalanine, the CDR3 consists of 13 amino acids. The sequence is cut down to CDR3 DNA, 39 bases in frame from base 1. Trimming costs V 8 bases and J 5 bases, and their ends lie 15 bases apart. CDR1 PRHDT and CDR2 FYEKMQ are derived from the germline V gene (reference sequence). Paper-wide results and their limitations: How much clinical and demographic metadata was included differed by source and by participant, and the metadata was provided uncurated.

The sequence is built from TRBV13 and TRBJ2-5; a tentative D call is TRBD2 (6 bases match). The TCR sequence derives from a woman aged 80 or over with COVID-19, enrolled during active disease. Sequenced material: peripheral blood. The sequenced DNA: TGTGCCAGCTCCCGGGGAGGATTGGAGACCCAGTACTTC. Its amino acids are CASSRGGLETQYF.